This T cell receptor beta chain derives from a study of control samples from healthy donors and cancer patients. Assay: immunoSEQ multiplex PCR; the TCRdb copy retains only in-frame clones and omits some. Of tens of thousands of clones in the sample, roughly four fifths are singletons; the top ten hold approximately 9.8%. The receptor was derived from a woman in her sixties in good health. Sequencing was performed on blood.

The CDR3 region is CASIHQDNSPLHF. For the CDR3, the DNA is TGTGCCAGCATCCATCAGGATAATTCACCCCTCCACTTT. The chain recombines TRBV6-5 with TRBJ1-6, with D unclear. Germline loops: CDR1 MNHEY, CDR2 SVGAGI. Trimming removed 7 bases from V and 5 bases from J, with 9 bases in between. The CDR3 length is 13 residues.